This passage covers 3 T cell receptor beta chains from one sample sequenced in a study of T-cell reconstitution after alpha-beta-depleted transplantation in children. A TCRbeta library incorporating unique molecular identifiers was prepared. MiXCR, run by TCRdb on the PCR reads, gives a single entry per CDR3 protein. The table records about 610,000 distinct CDR3 sequences, about 10% of them present only once. The source was PBMCs from the stem cell graft donor, collected from the stem cell graft. These receptors all come from a human donor who donated a stem cell graft to a child with acute myeloid leukemia.

This clonotype has a handful of counts. V gene TRBV20-1 combines with J gene TRBJ2-3; TRBD2 matches at 8 bases. Losses at the gene ends were 1 base for V and 0 bases for J; bases not matched to a gene: 15. The germline V gene encodes CDR1 DFQATT and CDR2 SNEGSKA (reference sequence). The length of the CDR3 is 19 residues. The CDR3 coding sequence is TGCAGTGCTAGAGGGGGAGCGGGAGAACACTTTCCGAGCACAGATACGCAGTATTTT. Translating gives CSARGGAGEHFPSTDTQYF.

The V and J genes are TRBV5-1 and TRBJ2-1; 10 bases are shared with TRBD1. V dropped 3 bases and J dropped 6; count of bases not matched to a gene: 12. CDR1 and CDR2 from the germline V gene are SGHRS and YFSETQ. The CDR3 length is 17 residues. The CDR3 loop is CASSYAPRDRGSNEQFF. The CDR3 bases are TGCGCCAGCAGCTATGCCCCCCGGGACAGGGGAAGCAATGAGCAGTTCTTC.

This clonotype was counted at least ten times. The V and J genes are TRBV5-6 and TRBJ1-5, with D uncertain. Germline V gene sequence: CDR1 SGHDT, CDR2 YYEEEE. The V end was cut by 0 bases, the J end by 2 bases, with 0 bases between. CDR3 length equals 12 residues. The CDR3 sequence: CASSLGNQPQHF. CDR3 DNA sequence: TGTGCCAGCAGCTTGGGCAATCAGCCCCAGCATTTT. Using reference TRBV5-6 and TRBJ1-5 for the parts outside the CDR3, the full variable domain is DAGVTQSPTHLIKTRGQQVTLRCSPKSGHDTVSWYQQALGQGPQFIFQYYEEEERQRGNFPDRFSGHQFPNYSSELNVNALLLGDSALYLCASSLGNQPQHFGDGTRLSIL.